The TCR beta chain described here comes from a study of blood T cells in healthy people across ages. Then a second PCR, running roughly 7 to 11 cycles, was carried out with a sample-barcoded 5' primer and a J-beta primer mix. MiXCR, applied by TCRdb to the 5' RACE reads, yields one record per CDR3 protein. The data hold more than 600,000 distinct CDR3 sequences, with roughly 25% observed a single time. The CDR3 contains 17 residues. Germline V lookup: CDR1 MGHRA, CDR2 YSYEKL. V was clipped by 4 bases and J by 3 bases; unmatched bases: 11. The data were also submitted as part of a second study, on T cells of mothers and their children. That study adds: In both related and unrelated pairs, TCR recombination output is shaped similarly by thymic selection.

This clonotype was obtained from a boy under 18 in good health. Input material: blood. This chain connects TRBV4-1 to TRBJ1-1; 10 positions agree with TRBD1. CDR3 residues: CASSLSGTGEYYTEAFF. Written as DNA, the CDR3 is TGCGCCAGCAGCCTTTCCGGGACAGGGGAATATTACACTGAAGCTTTCTTT.